This record covers a single T cell receptor beta chain. The specificity of this receptor is unknown. No much larger clone exists at a distance of one base, and base qualities are not known. The data were obtained in a study of CD8+ T cells in alopecia areata (dated by TCRdb to 2016 to 2019). Regarding the research as a whole: Treated patients were enrolled in an open-label pilot trial of oral tofacitinib at 5 to 10 mg twice daily for moderate-to-severe alopecia areata. Tofacitinib was administered for 6 to 18 months, and 6 months of follow-up off drug were then conducted to assess delayed response and recurrence. For the treated patients, the SALT score, which quantifies what percentage of scalp surface area is affected, served as the measure of disease severity. High-throughput TCRbeta sequencing was used to examine T cell clonal expansion in alopecia areata in both the C3H/HeJ mouse model and human patients. Scalp tissue and sorted CD4+ and CD8+ peripheral blood T cells from patchy and totalis/universalis alopecia areata patients and from healthy controls were covered by human TCRbeta sequencing. Biopsies were taken from tofacitinib-treated patients at baseline and at 4 and 24 weeks of treatment, and a later scalp biopsy was taken in several of the tofacitinib-treated patients. Scalp clonality was compared across normal scalp (n=4), patchy alopecia areata scalp (n=8), and alopecia totalis/universalis scalp (n=8). The RNA source kit depended on sample type: the PAXgene miRNA kit for fixed scalp, the miRNeasy kit for PBMCs, and the RNeasy kit for mouse skin. Amplification of TCRbeta CDR3 regions was done by immunoSEQ multiplex PCR using 35 Vbeta forward primers and 13 Jbeta reverse primers. Overall study outcomes, separate from this receptor: TCR sequences shared between patients were less clear than in mice, possibly partly because of HLA diversity in the patient population. Tofacitinib significantly decreased scalp clonality and the number of expanded CD8+ clones among the top 100 scalp clones. Because the treated cohort was small and had only one nonresponder, larger studies are needed to examine links between baseline CD8+ expansion and response. Lesional scalp, especially in alopecia totalis/universalis, showed higher clonality and more expanded CD8+ clones than normal scalp, suggesting antigenic drive. Scalp TCR repertoire analysis is complicated because resident alphabeta T cells in normal human skin are also sequenced, whereas mouse skin is dominated by gammadelta T cells. During tofacitinib treatment, many expanded lesional clones stuck around in both scalp and blood, and this persistence may partly explain why relapse happens after treatment is stopped.

The sample's time point, from its label and the paper: around 29 days on oral tofacitinib. This specimen's treatment or condition label, interpreted: oral pan-JAK inhibitor, 5-10 mg twice daily. Lesional scalp punch biopsies and peripheral blood were collected from alopecia areata patients. PBMCs were isolated by density centrifugation and stained for CD3, CD4 and CD8, and CD4+ and CD8+ T cells were sorted on a FACSAria. V is pared back by 3 bases and J by 2 bases, with 21 bases lying between the germline termini. As encoded in the germline V gene, CDR1 is SNHLY while CDR2 is FYNNEI. There are 18 amino acids in the CDR3, from cysteine to phenylalanine inclusive. The CDR3 DNA has 54 bases and is translated from base 1. The method behind the library was the immunoSEQ multiplex PCR assay. RNA was extracted from all samples and reverse transcribed into cDNA as template for TCR sequencing. SuperScript III was used to make first-strand cDNA, primed with a 2:1 mix of oligo-dT and random hexamers. Amplification bias was assessed with a synthetic immune receptor repertoire, and residual bias was removed computationally. On the study's bioinformatics: After raw reads were preprocessed to remove errors, the CDR3 was defined following IMGT conventions as running from the conserved cysteine to phenylalanine. To get clonality, Shannon entropy was normalized by log2 of the number of productive unique TCRs and the result was subtracted from 1. Whether each scalp clone was CD4 or CD8 was inferred by checking scalp TCRbeta sequences against the CD4 and CD8 repertoires from sorted blood. Sourced from immuneACCESS, this table was stored by TCRdb with only in-frame sequences that have V and J called. A share of the clones is absent; for the studies checked, an unresolved V gene accounts for under half, and the remainder has no known explanation. V and J calls and clone size follow that table, whereas D and trimming were derived from the DNA. Here the sample has approximately 130,000 clones; roughly 57% occur a single time. Of the sample, 4.5% to 6% is held by the ten largest clones.

Rearrangement joined TRBV2 to TRBJ2-3; TRBD2 is a weak D gene call, 5 bases matching. This clonotype was sampled from a human donor with alopecia areata. The sequencing used CD4+ T cells sorted from blood, collected at week 4, from a patient treated with tofacitinib. The CDR3: CASSDPPLRAEPTDTQYF. The nucleotides are TGTGCCAGCAGTGATCCCCCACTACGAGCGGAGCCCACAGATACGCAGTATTTT.